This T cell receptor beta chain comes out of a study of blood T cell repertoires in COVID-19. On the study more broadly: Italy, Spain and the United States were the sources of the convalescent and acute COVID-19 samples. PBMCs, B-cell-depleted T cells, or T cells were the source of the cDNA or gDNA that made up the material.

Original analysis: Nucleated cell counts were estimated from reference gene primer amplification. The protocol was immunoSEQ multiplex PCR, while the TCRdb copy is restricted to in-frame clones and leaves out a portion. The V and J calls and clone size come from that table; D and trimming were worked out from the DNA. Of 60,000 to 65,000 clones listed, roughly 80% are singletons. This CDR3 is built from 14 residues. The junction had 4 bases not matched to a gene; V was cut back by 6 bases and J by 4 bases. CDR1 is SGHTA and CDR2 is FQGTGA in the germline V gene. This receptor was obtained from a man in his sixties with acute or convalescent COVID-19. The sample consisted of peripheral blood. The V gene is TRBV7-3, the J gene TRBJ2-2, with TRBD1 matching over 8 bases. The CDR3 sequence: CASRDRAFTGELFF. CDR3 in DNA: TGTGCCAGCAGGGACAGGGCTTTCACCGGGGAGCTGTTTTTT.